Each of the 27 T cell receptor beta chains below was sequenced from the same sample in a study of blood T cell repertoires in COVID-19. Repertoires were generated with immunoSEQ multiplex PCR, while TCRdb's copy carries only in-frame clones and drops some. This repertoire shows approximately 330,000 clones, 87% found once; its top ten account for 9.5% to 10%. Sequenced: peripheral blood. The receptors were gathered from a man aged 25-45 years with COVID-19, enrolled during active disease.

The V gene is TRBV7-9, the J gene TRBJ1-3; a weak D match, TRBD1 (5 bases). The CDR3 has 15 amino acids. Germline V CDR1 and CDR2: SEHNR, FQNEAQ (reference sequence). Trimming shortened V by 11 bases and J by 0 bases, and 17 bases separated the two germline ends. Here the CDR3 DNA reads TGTGCCTTCCCCCGATCAGGGAACTCTGGAAACACCATATATTTT. It encodes CAFPRSGNSGNTIYF.

This sequence joins TRBV4-3 and TRBJ1-1, with a possible D match to TRBD1 (5 bases). Germline V gives CDR1 LGHNA, CDR2 YSLEER. V lost 4 bases and J lost 0, with 6 bases in between. This CDR3 spans 13 amino acids. CDR3 in amino acids: CASSLTVNTEAFF. Written as DNA, the CDR3 is TGCGCCAGCAGCCTGACAGTGAACACTGAAGCTTTCTTT.

The rearrangement uses TRBV4-1 and TRBJ2-1; the match to TRBD2 covers 10 bases. V shed 3 bases and J 1 base; nucleotides not matched to a gene: 12. The CDR3 extends over 19 amino acids. Germline lookup yields CDR1 MGHRA and CDR2 YSYEKL. This chain's CDR3 is CASSQLLAGIVHSYNEQFF. CDR3 DNA sequence: TGCGCCAGCAGCCAGCTACTAGCGGGGATCGTTCATTCCTACAATGAGCAGTTCTTC.

The chain is built from TRBV29-1 and TRBJ1-2; the D gene is possibly TRBD1 (5 bases). V shed 0 bases and J shed 4 bases, with 15 bases lying between them. Per the germline V gene, CDR1 is SQVTM and CDR2 is ANQGSEA. The CDR3 covers 15 residues. As DNA, the CDR3 is TGCAGCGTTGAAGAGCTTGACAGAATCTCCTATGGCTACACCTTC. Translation: CSVEELDRISYGYTF. Drawing the rest from reference TRBV29-1 and TRBJ1-2, the complete variable domain is SAVISQKPSRDICQRGTSLTIQCQVDSQVTMMFWYRQQPGQSLTLIATANQGSEATYESGFVIDKFPISRPNLTFSTLTVSNMSPEDSSIYLCSVEELDRISYGYTFGSGTRLTVV.

The chain recombines TRBV19 with TRBJ2-3, with D maybe TRBD1 (5 bases). In germline, CDR1 is LNHDA, CDR2 SQIVND (reference sequence). V was clipped by 4 bases and J by 6 bases, with 14 bases between them. This CDR3 is 14 amino acids long. This CDR3 reads CASSRRQILDTQYF. The CDR3, as DNA: TGTGCCAGTAGTAGGAGACAGATCCTGGATACGCAGTATTTT. The full variable domain, completed using reference TRBV19 and TRBJ2-3, is DGGITQSPKYLFRKEGQNVTLSCEQNLNHDAMYWYRQDPGQGLRLIYYSQIVNDFQKGDIAEGYSVSREKKESFPLTVTSAQKNPTAFYLCASSRRQILDTQYFGPGTRLTVL.

This clone was found once. The chain links TRBV9 to TRBJ1-5, with no clear D. The CDR3 spans 14 residues. The germline CDR1 and CDR2 sequences are SGDLS and YYNGEE. V lost 0 bases and J 6 bases, leaving 10 bases between the germline ends. CDR3 sequence: CASSVAGRGQPQHF. The CDR3 DNA reads as TGTGCCAGCAGCGTAGCAGGACGGGGTCAGCCCCAGCATTTT.

This chain uses TRBV7-2 with TRBJ2-5; 7 bases match TRBD1. V was pared by 4 bases and J by 2 bases, with 7 bases of the junction left unmatched. Germline V gene data show CDR1 as SGHTA and CDR2 as FQGNSA. This CDR3 has 15 amino acids. The DNA of the CDR3 is TGTGCCAGCAGCTCCGCGACAGGGTGGCAAGAGACCCAGTACTTC. It is translated as CASSSATGWQETQYF. The variable domain in full, completed from reference TRBV7-2 and TRBJ2-5, reads GAGVSQSPSNKVTEKGKDVELRCDPISGHTALYWYRQSLGQGLEFLIYFQGNSAPDKSGLPSDRFSAERTGGSVSTLTIQRTQQEDSAVYLCASSSATGWQETQYFGPGTRLLVL.

The chain joins TRBV6-2 or TRBV6-3 to TRBJ1-2; D gene unclear. V lost 3 bases and J lost 8, with 7 bases in between. Looked up from germline, CDR1 is MNHEY and CDR2 is SVGEGT. The CDR3 loop spans 11 amino acids. This chain's CDR3 is CASSYGTGYTF. The CDR3 DNA reads as TGTGCCAGCAGTTATGGCACGGGCTACACCTTC.

A single count supports this clone. The gene calls are TRBV6-6 and TRBJ1-1, with D perhaps matching TRBD1 (5 bases). This CDR3 contains 14 residues. Germline V gives CDR1 MNHNY, CDR2 SVGAGI (reference sequence). V was clipped by 11 bases and J by 2 bases, with 18 bases between them. CDR3 nucleotides: TGTGCCGGCAAGGGAGGGGATGGCAACACTGAAGCTTTCTTT. This gives the protein CAGKGGDGNTEAFF.

The gene calls are TRBV5-1 and TRBJ2-2; no clear D gene. This CDR3 has 16 amino acids. Germline CDR1 is SGHRS and CDR2 is YFSETQ. V lost 0 bases, J lost 2 bases, and 11 bases lay in between. Here the CDR3 reads CASSLDGRSNTGELFF. Written as DNA, the CDR3 is TGCGCCAGCAGCTTGGACGGCAGGTCAAACACCGGGGAGCTGTTTTTT.

This chain links TRBV14 with TRBJ1-4, with a weak D call TRBD1 (6 bases). Trimming pared 4 bases from V and 4 bases from J, leaving 13 bases between. The CDR3 runs 15 residues. Germline V gives CDR1 SGHDN, CDR2 FVKESK. The CDR3 reads CASSPGQLINEKLFF. CDR3 sequence (DNA): TGTGCCAGCAGCCCCGGACAGCTTATTAATGAAAAACTGTTTTTT.

The chain's CDR3 is CASSSSPQGSDYGYTF. The CDR3 coding sequence is TGTGCCAGCAGCTCATCACCCCAGGGTTCTGACTATGGCTACACCTTC. The chain uses TRBV13 and TRBJ1-2; tentative D call: TRBD1 (5 bases). The germline V gene has CDR1 PRHDT and CDR2 FYEKMQ (reference sequence). V was pared by 4 bases and J by 3 bases, with 18 bases between. The CDR3 runs to 16 residues. The variable domain in full, completed from reference TRBV13 and TRBJ1-2, reads AAGVIQSPRHLIKEKRETATLKCYPIPRHDTVYWYQQGPGQDPQFLISFYEKMQSDKGSIPDRFSAQQFSDYHSELNMSSLELGDSALYFCASSSSPQGSDYGYTFGSGTRLTVV.

The J gene is TRBJ2-7, the V gene TRBV2, with 12 bases that match TRBD2. With 7 bases clipped from V and 7 bases from J, the junction kept 14 bases outside the gene matches. The germline V gene encodes CDR1 SNHLY and CDR2 FYNNEI. The CDR3 totals 16 residues. Here the CDR3 reads CASTKGLAGTWREQYF. CDR3 nucleotides: TGTGCCAGCACTAAGGGACTAGCGGGTACCTGGAGGGAGCAGTACTTC.

V gene TRBV6-6 combines with J gene TRBJ1-2; D ambiguous. V shed 4 bases and J shed 0 bases, with 12 bases lying between them. CDR1 MNHNY and CDR2 SVGAGI come from the germline V gene (reference sequence). The CDR3 loop spans 15 amino acids. The DNA of the CDR3 is TGTGCCAGCAGTTCCCCTCAGATCGCTAACTATGGCTACACCTTC. This gives the protein CASSSPQIANYGYTF.

V and J are TRBV18 and TRBJ2-1, with 7 bases fitting TRBD1. The CDR3 is made up of 16 amino acids. Germline CDR1 is KGHSH and CDR2 is LQKENI. V shed 2 bases and J 2 bases; nucleotides not matched to a gene: 6. The CDR3 loop is CASSPFDRAAYNEQFF. CDR3 coding DNA: TGTGCCAGCTCACCATTTGACAGGGCCGCCTACAATGAGCAGTTCTTC.

The genes are TRBV5-4 and TRBJ2-7; D call uncertain. The CDR3 length is 13 residues. Deletions cut 3 bases from V and 0 bases from J, with 7 bases between. In germline, CDR1 is SGHNT, CDR2 YYREEE (reference sequence). CDR3 DNA sequence: TGTGCCAGCAGCTCCTCCCTCTCCTACGAGCAGTACTTC. It encodes CASSSSLSYEQYF.

This clone was picked up a small number of times. The chain couples TRBV11-2 to TRBJ2-7; weak D call: TRBD2 (6 bases). This CDR3 spans 16 amino acids. V was trimmed by 1 base and J by 3 bases, leaving 16 bases between them. Germline V gives CDR1 SGHAT, CDR2 FQNNGV. The DNA of the CDR3 is TGTGCCAGCAGCTTAGGGCTTCGGGACTTTCACTACGAGCAGTACTTC. It is translated as CASSLGLRDFHYEQYF.

The J gene is TRBJ2-7, the V gene TRBV28, with 7 bases lining up with TRBD2. The germline V gene encodes CDR1 MDHEN and CDR2 SYDVKM. V shed 6 bases and J 0 bases; nucleotides not matched to a gene: 5. This CDR3 is 14 amino acids long. The CDR3 DNA reads TGTGCCAGCAGCCTGGCGGGGGACTCCTACGAGCAGTACTTC. Protein product: CASSLAGDSYEQYF.

The rearrangement uses TRBV7-6 and TRBJ2-1, with D perhaps matching TRBD1 (7 bases). The V gene lost 6 bases and the J gene lost 3 bases, with 21 bases spanning the gap. Per germline, CDR1 SGHVS and CDR2 FNYEAQ. The CDR3 totals 17 residues. The CDR3 nucleotides read TGTGCCAGCAGTCGTCTTCTCAGGGGGAGGAACTACAATGAGCAGTTCTTC. It codes for CASSRLLRGRNYNEQFF.

V is TRBV29-1 and J is TRBJ2-1, with D perhaps matching TRBD1 (5 bases). Germline loops: CDR1 SQVTM, CDR2 ANQGSEA. The CDR3 covers 13 residues. V was cut by 6 bases and J by 2 bases, with 11 bases left in between. The DNA for the CDR3 is TGCAGCGTCAGGGATGATACCTACAATGAGCAGTTCTTC. This encodes CSVRDDTYNEQFF.

The chain recombines TRBV7-9 with TRBJ1-5; TRBD1 might be the D (6 bases). CDR3 length: 16 residues. V was pared by 4 bases and J by 0 bases, with 13 bases between. The germline gives CDR1 SEHNR, CDR2 FQNEAQ (reference sequence). The CDR3 spells CASSSRQEPSNQPQHF. The CDR3 DNA reads as TGTGCCAGCAGCTCTAGACAGGAGCCTAGCAATCAGCCCCAGCATTTT.

This clone was seen more than once but under ten times. The V gene is TRBV6-2 or TRBV6-3, the J gene TRBJ2-7, with D maybe TRBD1 (6 bases). V was cut by 2 bases and J by 5 bases, with 13 bases left in between. This CDR3 region has 14 residues. The germline V gene encodes CDR1 MNHEY and CDR2 SVGEGT. CDR3 DNA sequence: TGTGCCAGCAGTTACCCGCCAACAGGGAACGAGCAGTACTTC. It encodes CASSYPPTGNEQYF.

The gene calls are TRBV5-1 and TRBJ2-6; the D is unclear. Trimming removed 4 bases from V and 2 bases from J, with 10 bases in between. The CDR3 extends over 15 amino acids. From germline, CDR1 is SGHRS and CDR2 YFSETQ. CDR3 residues: CASSLPRTGANVLTF. Written as DNA, the CDR3 is TGCGCCAGCAGCCTGCCCAGGACTGGGGCCAACGTCCTGACTTTC.

This chain joins TRBV6-6 and TRBJ2-7; D is perhaps TRBD2 (6 bases). Germline CDR1 MNHNY, CDR2 SVGAGI (reference sequence). The V and J ends lost 6 bases and 2 bases respectively, with 14 bases between them. The CDR3 covers 14 residues. The CDR3 protein is CASSNSGHTYEQYF. The CDR3 DNA reads TGTGCCAGCAGCAATAGCGGCCATACCTACGAGCAGTACTTC.

The chain employs TRBV12-5 and TRBJ1-1; D not certain. The CDR3 spans 13 residues. V was shortened by 0 bases and J by 4 bases, with 6 bases between the two germline ends. Germline V lookup: CDR1 LGHNT, CDR2 FRNRAP. The CDR3: CASGLVPGTEAFF. The CDR3 DNA follows: TGTGCTAGTGGTTTGGTACCGGGCACTGAAGCTTTCTTT.

This clone occurred once. V and J are TRBV18 and TRBJ1-4, with D tentatively TRBD1 (6 bases). This CDR3 comprises 15 residues. With 3 bases removed from V and 6 bases from J, the gap between germline ends came to 14 bases. In germline, CDR1 is KGHSH, CDR2 LQKENI. CDR3 nucleotides: TGTGCCAGCTCACCCCGCGGGGGCGTGGATGAAAAACTGTTTTTT. This gives the protein CASSPRGGVDEKLFF. Using reference TRBV18 and TRBJ1-4 for the parts outside the CDR3, the full variable domain is NAGVMQNPRHLVRRRGQEARLRCSPMKGHSHVYWYRQLPEEGLKFMVYLQKENIIDESGMPKERFSAEFPKEGPSILRIQQVVRGDSAAYFCASSPRGGVDEKLFFGSGTQLSVL.

V usage is TRBV7-8 and J usage is TRBJ2-2, with 7 positions matching TRBD2. Losses at the gene ends were 1 base for V and 0 bases for J; bases not matched to a gene: 11. The germline CDR1 and CDR2 sequences are SGHVS and FQNEAQ. This CDR3 spans 19 amino acids. The CDR3 here is CASSLVKAGLTPNTGELFF. The CDR3 region has the DNA TGTGCCAGCAGCTTAGTAAAAGCGGGGCTAACGCCGAACACCGGGGAGCTGTTTTTT.